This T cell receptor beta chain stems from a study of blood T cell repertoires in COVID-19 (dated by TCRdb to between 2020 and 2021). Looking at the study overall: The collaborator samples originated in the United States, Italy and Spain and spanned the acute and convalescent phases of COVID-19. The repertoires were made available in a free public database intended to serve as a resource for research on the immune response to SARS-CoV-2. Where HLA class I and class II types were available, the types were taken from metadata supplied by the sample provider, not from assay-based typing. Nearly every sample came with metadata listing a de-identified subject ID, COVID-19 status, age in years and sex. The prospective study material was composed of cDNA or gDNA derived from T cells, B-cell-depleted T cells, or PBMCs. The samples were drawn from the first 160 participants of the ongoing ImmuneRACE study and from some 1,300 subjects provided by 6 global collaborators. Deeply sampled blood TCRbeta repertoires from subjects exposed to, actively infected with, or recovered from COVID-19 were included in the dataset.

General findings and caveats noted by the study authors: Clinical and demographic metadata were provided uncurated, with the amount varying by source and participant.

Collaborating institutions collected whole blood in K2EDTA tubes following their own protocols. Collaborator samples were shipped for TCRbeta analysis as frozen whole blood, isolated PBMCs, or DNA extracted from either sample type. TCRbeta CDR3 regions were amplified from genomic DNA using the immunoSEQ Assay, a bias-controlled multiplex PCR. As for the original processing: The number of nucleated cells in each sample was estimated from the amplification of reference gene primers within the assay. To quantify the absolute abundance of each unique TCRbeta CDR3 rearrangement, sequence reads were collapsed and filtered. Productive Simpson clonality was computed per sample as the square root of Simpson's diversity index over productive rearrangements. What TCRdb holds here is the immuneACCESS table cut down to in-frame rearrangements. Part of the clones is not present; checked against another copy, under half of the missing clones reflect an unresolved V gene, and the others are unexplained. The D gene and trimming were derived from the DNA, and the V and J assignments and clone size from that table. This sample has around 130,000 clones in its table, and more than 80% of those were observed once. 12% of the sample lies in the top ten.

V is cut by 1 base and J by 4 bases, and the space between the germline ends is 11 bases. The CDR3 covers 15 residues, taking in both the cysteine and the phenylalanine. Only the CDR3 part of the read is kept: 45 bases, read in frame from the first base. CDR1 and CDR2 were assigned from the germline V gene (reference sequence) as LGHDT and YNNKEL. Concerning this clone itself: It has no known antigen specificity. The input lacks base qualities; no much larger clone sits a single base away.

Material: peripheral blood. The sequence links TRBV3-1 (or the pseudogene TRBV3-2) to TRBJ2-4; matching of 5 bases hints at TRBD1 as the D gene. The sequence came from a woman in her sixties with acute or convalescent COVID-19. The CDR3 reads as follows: CASSQVGQGKNIQYF. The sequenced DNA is TGTGCCAGCAGCCAAGTTGGCCAGGGTAAAAACATTCAGTACTTC.